This T cell receptor (beta chain) stems from a study of regulatory T cells in long-lasting Graves disease. General study findings and limits: Among the persistent patients, 2,500 to 3,000 public clonotypes were shared, more than the roughly 970 shared among new patients.

Libraries of TCR beta came from iRepertoire HTBI primers plus Arm-PCR of CDR3 regions. Per the study methods: Some 60 TRBV and some 14 TRBJ segments were identified across samples. Each CDR3 protein is one row after TCRdb ran MiXCR on the multiplex PCR reads. Clone size and V and J calls follow TCRdb, not the original study. Of about 660,000 distinct CDR3 sequences listed, 30% are singletons. In regard to this clonotype: Its antigen is unknown.

Time point noted: persistent/refractory GD, antithyroid drugs over 5 years with positive TRAb. There was RNA extracted from PBMCs, and the TCR library was made from it. CDR1 and CDR2 from the germline V gene are SGHAT and FQNNGV. This CDR3 has 14 residues. Between the trimmed V and J ends, which lost 6 bases and 2 bases, there was a span of 13 bases. The receptor was derived from a female donor with Graves disease. The input for sequencing was peripheral blood mononuclear cells (PBMCs), taken when the disease was refractory, from a patient treated with antithyroid drugs. The gene calls are TRBV11-2 and TRBJ1-1; tentatively, D is TRBD1 (6 bases). The chain's CDR3 is CASRQQGTNTEAFF. In DNA form, the CDR3 reads TGTGCCAGCAGACAACAGGGCACCAACACTGAAGCTTTCTTT.